The 3 T cell receptor beta chains below come from one sample, sequenced in a study of beta chain features in type 1 diabetes. cDNA synthesis used the whole RNA isolate, giving expressed TCRB sequences. Generated by immunoSEQ multiplex PCR, the TCRdb table keeps only in-frame clones and is missing some. The top ten hold around 0.0099% of the sample, which has 330,000 or so clones, 10% to 15% seen once. Their antigens remain unidentified. General observations from the study: In every one of the four CD4+ subsets, TCRB CDR3s were moderately but significantly shorter in Type 1 diabetes patients.

The sequencing input was naive CD4+ T cells from blood. These receptors were taken from a young woman with type 1 diabetes.

V is TRBV7-8 and J is TRBJ2-1, with a tentative D call TRBD1 (5 bases). Trimming stripped 2 bases from V and 4 bases from J, with 9 bases between. Germline V lookup: CDR1 SGHVS, CDR2 FQNEAQ. The CDR3 is 14 residues long. CDR3 nucleotide sequence: TGTGCCAGCAGCTTATCGCAGGGATACAATGAGCAGTTCTTC. Translated: CASSLSQGYNEQFF.

This clone was counted a few times. The V and J genes are TRBV11-2 and TRBJ2-1; 10 positions agree with TRBD2. CDR3 length equals 16 residues. V shed 5 bases and J 6 bases; nucleotides not matched to a gene: 10. Germline assignment: CDR1 SGHAT and CDR2 FQNNGV. The CDR3 is CASSLRRTSGINEQFF. CDR3 bases: TGTGCCAGCAGCCTTCGGAGGACTAGCGGAATCAATGAGCAGTTCTTC.

This chain connects TRBV19 to TRBJ1-2, with D tentatively TRBD1 (6 bases). V lost 7 bases to trimming and J lost 4 bases, with 13 bases between them. The CDR3 sequence is 13 residues long. Germline loops: CDR1 LNHDA, CDR2 SQIVND (reference sequence). The CDR3 DNA is TGTGCCAGTAAGGCAGGGGTGAGCTATGGCTACACCTTC. Its translation: CASKAGVSYGYTF. The entire variable domain, with the rest obtained from reference TRBV19 and TRBJ1-2, is as follows: DGGITQSPKYLFRKEGQNVTLSCEQNLNHDAMYWYRQDPGQGLRLIYYSQIVNDFQKGDIAEGYSVSREKKESFPLTVTSAQKNPTAFYLCASKAGVSYGYTFGSGTRLTVV.